This T cell receptor beta chain was captured by sequencing in a study of response to subunit inactivated influenza vaccine. As to this clonotype: As yet, its antigen is unknown.

Points from the study as a whole: It was suggested by the authors that few new T cells are recruited by each seasonal influenza vaccination.

TCRdb itself ran the RT-PCR reads through MiXCR, one entry per CDR3 protein. The data show 450,000 to 550,000 distinct CDR3 sequences, with roughly 27% seen just once and under 2.5% held by the top ten. Germline V CDR1 and CDR2: SGHTA, FQGNSA. Trimming removed 2 bases from V and 0 bases from J, with 8 bases in between. The CDR3 has 14 amino acids. The material was CD4+ T cells sorted from PBMCs, obtained less than 6 days after vaccination. This sequence was found in a man between 45 and 60 years old who received an inactivated influenza vaccine. The V and J genes are TRBV7-2 and TRBJ2-7; no clear D. Here the CDR3 reads CASSLQQNSYEQYF. The CDR3 bases are TGTGCCAGCAGCTTACAACAGAACTCCTACGAGCAGTACTTC.